This T cell receptor beta chain was sequenced for a study of shared clonotypes between healthy human individuals. Background on the study: Sampling drew on donors who were a couple of women and a few men aged 18 to 49. Researchers assigned three CD4 naive, three CD4 memory, two CD8 naive and one CD8 memory plate to each donor.

Germline CDR1 reads MDHEN; CDR2 reads SYDVKM. CDR3 length: 14 amino acids. With 6 bases removed from V and 3 bases from J, the gap between germline ends came to 15 bases. Selected positively for CCR7 and CD45RO-negative, naive CD8 cells excluded terminally differentiated effector memory CD45RA+ cells. In the sorted-subset replicate PCRs, approximately 200 ng DNA, around 30,000 T cell genomes, was used. Generated by immunoSEQ multiplex PCR, the TCRdb table keeps only in-frame clones and is missing some. Of around 2.1 million clones in the sample, 85% to 95% were seen once. The sequence came from a man between 18 and 35 years old in good health. Some clones in this sample may be carry-over from other donors' samples. Specimen: naive CD8+ T cells from PBMCs. The chain combines TRBV28 with TRBJ2-7, with D maybe TRBD2 (5 bases). CDR3 amino acids: CASRLKRTFYEQYF. In nucleotides, the CDR3 is TGTGCCAGCAGACTTAAGCGGACGTTCTACGAGCAGTACTTC.